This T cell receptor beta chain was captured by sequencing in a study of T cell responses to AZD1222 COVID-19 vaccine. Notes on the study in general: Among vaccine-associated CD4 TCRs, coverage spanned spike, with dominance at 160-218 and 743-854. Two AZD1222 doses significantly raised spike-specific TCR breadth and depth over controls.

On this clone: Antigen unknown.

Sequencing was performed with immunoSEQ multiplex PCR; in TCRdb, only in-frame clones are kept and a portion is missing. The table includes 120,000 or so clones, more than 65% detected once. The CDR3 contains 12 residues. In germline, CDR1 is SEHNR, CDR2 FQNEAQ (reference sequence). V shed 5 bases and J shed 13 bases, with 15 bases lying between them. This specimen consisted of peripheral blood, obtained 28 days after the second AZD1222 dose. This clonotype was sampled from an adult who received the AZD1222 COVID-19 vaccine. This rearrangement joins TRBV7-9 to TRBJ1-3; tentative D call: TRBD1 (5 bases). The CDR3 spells CASSNNRGHIYF. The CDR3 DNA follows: TGTGCCAGCAGCAACAACCGGGGCCATATATATTTT.